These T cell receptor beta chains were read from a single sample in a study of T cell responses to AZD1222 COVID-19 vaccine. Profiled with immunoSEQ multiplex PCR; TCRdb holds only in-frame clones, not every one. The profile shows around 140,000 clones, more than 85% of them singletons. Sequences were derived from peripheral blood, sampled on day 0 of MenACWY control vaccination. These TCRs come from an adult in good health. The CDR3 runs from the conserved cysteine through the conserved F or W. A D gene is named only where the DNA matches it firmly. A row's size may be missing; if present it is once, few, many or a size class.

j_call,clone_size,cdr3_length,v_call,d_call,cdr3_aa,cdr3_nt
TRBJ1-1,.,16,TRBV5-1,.,CASSSESPSMNTEAFF,TGCGCCAGCAGCTCCGAGAGCCCTTCCATGAACACTGAAGCTTTCTTT
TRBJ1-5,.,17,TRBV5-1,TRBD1,CASSLAGRRQGGQPQHF,TGCGCCAGCAGCTTGGCCGGTCGGAGACAGGGCGGTCAGCCCCAGCATTTT
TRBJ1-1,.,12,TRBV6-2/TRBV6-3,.,CASSEGYTEAFF,TGTGCCAGCAGTGAGGGATACACTGAAGCTTTCTTT
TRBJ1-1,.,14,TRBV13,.,CASSLGIGGTEAFF,TGTGCCAGCAGCTTAGGGATCGGTGGCACTGAAGCTTTCTTT
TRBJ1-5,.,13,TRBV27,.,CASSRSGNQPQHF,TGTGCCAGCAGCCGTTCGGGGAATCAGCCCCAGCATTTT
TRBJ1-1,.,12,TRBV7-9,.,CASSLYVPEAFF,TGTGCCAGCAGCTTATACGTCCCTGAAGCTTTCTTT
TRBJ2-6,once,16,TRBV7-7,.,CASSSVRTSGANVLTF,TGTGCCAGCAGCTCCGTCCGGACCTCTGGGGCCAACGTCCTGACTTTC
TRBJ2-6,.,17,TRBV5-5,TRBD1,CASSLGQGNSGANVLTF,TGTGCCAGCAGCTTGGGACAGGGAAATTCTGGGGCCAACGTCCTGACTTTC
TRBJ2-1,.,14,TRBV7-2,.,CASSLGRVHNEQFF,TGTGCCAGCAGCTTAGGGCGGGTACACAATGAGCAGTTCTTC
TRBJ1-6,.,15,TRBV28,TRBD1,CASIPGDSVNSPLHF,TGTGCCAGCATTCCCGGGGACAGCGTTAATTCACCCCTCCACTTT